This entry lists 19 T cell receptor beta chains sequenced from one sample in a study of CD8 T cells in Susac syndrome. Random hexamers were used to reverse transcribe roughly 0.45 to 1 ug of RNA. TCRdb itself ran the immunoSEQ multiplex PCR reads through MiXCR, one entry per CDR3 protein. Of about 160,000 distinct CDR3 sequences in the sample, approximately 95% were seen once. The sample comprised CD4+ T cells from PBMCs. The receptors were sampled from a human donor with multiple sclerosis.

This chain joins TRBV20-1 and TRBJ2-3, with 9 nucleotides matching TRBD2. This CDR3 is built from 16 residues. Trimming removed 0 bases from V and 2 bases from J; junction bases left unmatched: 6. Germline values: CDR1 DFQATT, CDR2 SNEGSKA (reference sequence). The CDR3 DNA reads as TGCAGTGCTAGAGATCGGAGACTAGCGGCCACAGATACGCAGTATTTT. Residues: CSARDRRLAATDTQYF.

This CDR3 reads CSARDNPWNTEAFF. CDR3 coding DNA: TGCAGTGCTAGAGATAACCCCTGGAACACTGAAGCTTTCTTT. This sequence joins TRBV20-1 and TRBJ1-1; D gene uncertain. Trimming removed 0 bases from V and 1 base from J, with 9 bases in between. From germline, CDR1 is DFQATT and CDR2 SNEGSKA (reference sequence). The CDR3 extends over 14 amino acids.

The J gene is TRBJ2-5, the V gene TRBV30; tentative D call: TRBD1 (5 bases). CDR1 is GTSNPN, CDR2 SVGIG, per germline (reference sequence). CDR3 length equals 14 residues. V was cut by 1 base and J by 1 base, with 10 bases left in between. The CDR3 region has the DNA TGTGCCTGGAGTGGCTGGCAGGGCCAAGAGACCCAGTACTTC. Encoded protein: CAWSGWQGQETQYF.

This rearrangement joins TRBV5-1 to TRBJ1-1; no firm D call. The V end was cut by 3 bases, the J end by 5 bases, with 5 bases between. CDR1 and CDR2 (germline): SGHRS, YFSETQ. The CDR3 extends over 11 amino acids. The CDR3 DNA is TGCGCCAGCAGCTCACAGACTGAAGCTTTCTTT. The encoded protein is CASSSQTEAFF.

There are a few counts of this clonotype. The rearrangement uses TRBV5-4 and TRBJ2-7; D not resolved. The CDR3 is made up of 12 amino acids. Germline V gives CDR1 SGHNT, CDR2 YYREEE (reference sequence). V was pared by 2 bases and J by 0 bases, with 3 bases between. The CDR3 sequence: CASSFDSYEQYF. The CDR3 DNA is TGTGCCAGCAGCTTTGACTCCTACGAGCAGTACTTC.

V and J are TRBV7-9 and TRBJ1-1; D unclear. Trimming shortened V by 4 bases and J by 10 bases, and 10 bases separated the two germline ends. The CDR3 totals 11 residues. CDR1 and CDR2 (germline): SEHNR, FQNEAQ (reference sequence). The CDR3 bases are TGTGCCAGCAGCTCGAACTTAGTAGCTTTCTTT. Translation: CASSSNLVAFF.

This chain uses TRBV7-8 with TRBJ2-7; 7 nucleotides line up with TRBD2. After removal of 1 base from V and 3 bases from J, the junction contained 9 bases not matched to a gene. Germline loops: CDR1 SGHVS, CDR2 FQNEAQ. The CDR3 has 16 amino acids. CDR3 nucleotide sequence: TGTGCCAGCAGCTTAGGTCCGGGAGGTTCAATCTACGAGCAGTACTTC. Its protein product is CASSLGPGGSIYEQYF.

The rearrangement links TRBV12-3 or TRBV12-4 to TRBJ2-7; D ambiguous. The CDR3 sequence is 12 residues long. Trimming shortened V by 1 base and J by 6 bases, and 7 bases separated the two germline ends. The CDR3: CASSLGRREQYF. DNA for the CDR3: TGTGCCAGCAGTTTAGGCAGGCGCGAGCAGTACTTC.

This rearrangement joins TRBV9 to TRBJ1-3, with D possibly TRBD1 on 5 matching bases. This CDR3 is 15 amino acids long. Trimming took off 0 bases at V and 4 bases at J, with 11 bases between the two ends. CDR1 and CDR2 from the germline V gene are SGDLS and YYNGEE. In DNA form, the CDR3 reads TGTGCCAGCAGCGTAGAGGCAGGGTACGGAAACACCATATATTTT. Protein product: CASSVEAGYGNTIYF.

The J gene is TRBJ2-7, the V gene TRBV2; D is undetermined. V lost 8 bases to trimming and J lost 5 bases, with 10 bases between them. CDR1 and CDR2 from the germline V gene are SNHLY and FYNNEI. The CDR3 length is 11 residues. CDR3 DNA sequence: TGTGCCAGCGGGAACAACCACGAGCAGTACTTC. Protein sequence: CASGNNHEQYF. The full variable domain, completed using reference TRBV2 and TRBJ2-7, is EPEVTQTPSHQVTQMGQEVILRCVPISNHLYFYWYRQILGQKVEFLVSFYNNEISEKSEIFDDQFSVERPDGSNFTLKIRSTKLEDSAMYFCASGNNHEQYFGPGTRLTVT.

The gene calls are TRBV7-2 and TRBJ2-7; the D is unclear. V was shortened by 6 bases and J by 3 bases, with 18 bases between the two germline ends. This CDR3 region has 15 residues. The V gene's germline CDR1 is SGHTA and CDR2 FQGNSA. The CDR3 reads CASSPSLGPYYEQYF. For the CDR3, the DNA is TGTGCCAGCAGTCCATCACTCGGGCCTTACTACGAGCAGTACTTC. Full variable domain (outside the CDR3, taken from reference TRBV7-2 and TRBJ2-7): GAGVSQSPSNKVTEKGKDVELRCDPISGHTALYWYRQSLGQGLEFLIYFQGNSAPDKSGLPSDRFSAERTGGSVSTLTIQRTQQEDSAVYLCASSPSLGPYYEQYFGPGTRLTVT.

CDR3 nucleotide sequence: TGCAGTGCGCTTACAGGGTTAGGCGCTTTCTTT. This translates into CSALTGLGAFF. The chain combines TRBV20-1 with TRBJ1-1, with TRBD1 as a possible D gene (6 bases). The CDR3 extends over 11 amino acids. Germline loops: CDR1 DFQATT, CDR2 SNEGSKA (reference sequence). Between the trimmed V and J ends, which lost 6 bases and 11 bases, there was a span of 16 bases.

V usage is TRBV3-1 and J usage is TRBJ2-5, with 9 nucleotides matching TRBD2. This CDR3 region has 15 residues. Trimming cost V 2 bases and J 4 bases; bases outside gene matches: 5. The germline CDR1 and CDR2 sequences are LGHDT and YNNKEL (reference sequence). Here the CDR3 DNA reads TGTGCCAGCAGCCAACTTAGCGGGAGTAGAGAGACCCAGTACTTC. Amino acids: CASSQLSGSRETQYF.

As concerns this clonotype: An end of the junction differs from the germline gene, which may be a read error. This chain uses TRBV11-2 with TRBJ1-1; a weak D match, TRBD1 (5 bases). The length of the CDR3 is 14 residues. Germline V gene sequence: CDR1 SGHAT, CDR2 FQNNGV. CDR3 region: CASSLSQGRTGAFF. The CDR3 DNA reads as TGTGCCAGCAGCCTGAGTCAGGGCCGGACTGGAGCTTTCTTT.

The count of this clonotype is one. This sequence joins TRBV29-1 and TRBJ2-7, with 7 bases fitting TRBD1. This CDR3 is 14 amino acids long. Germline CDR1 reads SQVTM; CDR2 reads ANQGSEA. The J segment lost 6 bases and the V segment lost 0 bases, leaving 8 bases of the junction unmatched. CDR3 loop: CSVEDLRQGREQYF. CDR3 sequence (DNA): TGCAGCGTTGAAGATCTCCGACAGGGTCGCGAGCAGTACTTC.

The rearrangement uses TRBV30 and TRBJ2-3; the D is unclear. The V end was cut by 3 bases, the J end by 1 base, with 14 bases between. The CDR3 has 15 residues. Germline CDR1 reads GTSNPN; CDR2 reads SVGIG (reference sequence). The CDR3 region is CAWRIQTAGTDTQYF. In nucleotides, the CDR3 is TGTGCCTGGAGAATTCAGACGGCCGGCACAGATACGCAGTATTTT. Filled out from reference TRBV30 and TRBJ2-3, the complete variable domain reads SQTIHQWPATLVQPVGSPLSLECTVEGTSNPNLYWYRQAAGRGLQLLFYSVGIGQISSEVPQNLSASRPQDRQFILSSKKLLLSDSGFYLCAWRIQTAGTDTQYFGPGTRLTVL.

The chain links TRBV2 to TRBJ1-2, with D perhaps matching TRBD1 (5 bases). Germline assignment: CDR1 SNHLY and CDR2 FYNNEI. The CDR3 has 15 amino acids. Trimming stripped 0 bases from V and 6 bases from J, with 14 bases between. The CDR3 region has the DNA TGTGCCAGCAGTGAAGCCAGAGGGAAGGGGCATGGCTACACCTTC. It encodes CASSEARGKGHGYTF. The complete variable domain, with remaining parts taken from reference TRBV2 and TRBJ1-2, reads EPEVTQTPSHQVTQMGQEVILRCVPISNHLYFYWYRQILGQKVEFLVSFYNNEISEKSEIFDDQFSVERPDGSNFTLKIRSTKLEDSAMYFCASSEARGKGHGYTFGSGTRLTVV.

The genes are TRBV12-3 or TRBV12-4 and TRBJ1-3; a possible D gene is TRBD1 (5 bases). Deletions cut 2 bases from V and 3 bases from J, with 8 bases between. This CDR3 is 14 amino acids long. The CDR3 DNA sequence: TGTGCCAGCAGTTTAAAGGGACGTGGAAACACCATATATTTT. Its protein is CASSLKGRGNTIYF.

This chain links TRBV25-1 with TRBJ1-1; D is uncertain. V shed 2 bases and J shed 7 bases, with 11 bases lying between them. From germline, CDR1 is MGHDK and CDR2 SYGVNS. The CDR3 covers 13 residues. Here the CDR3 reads CASSEISGDEAFF. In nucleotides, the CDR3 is TGTGCCAGCAGTGAAATTTCCGGGGATGAAGCTTTCTTT. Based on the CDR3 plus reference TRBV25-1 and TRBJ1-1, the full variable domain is EADIYQTPRYLVIGTGKKITLECSQTMGHDKMYWYQQDPGMELHLIHYSYGVNSTEKGDLSSESTVSRIRTEHFPLTLESARPSHTSQYLCASSEISGDEAFFGQGTRLTVV.